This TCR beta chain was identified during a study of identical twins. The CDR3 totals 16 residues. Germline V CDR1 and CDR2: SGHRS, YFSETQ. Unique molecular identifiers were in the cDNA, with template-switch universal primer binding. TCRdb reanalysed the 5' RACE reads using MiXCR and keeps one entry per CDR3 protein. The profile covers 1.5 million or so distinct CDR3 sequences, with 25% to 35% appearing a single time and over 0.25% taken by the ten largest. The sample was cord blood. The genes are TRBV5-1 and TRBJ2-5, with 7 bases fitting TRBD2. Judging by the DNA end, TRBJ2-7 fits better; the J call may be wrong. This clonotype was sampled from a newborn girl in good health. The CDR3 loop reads CASSLRLVGGPHEQYF. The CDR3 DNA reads TGCGCCAGCAGCTTAAGACTAGTGGGAGGGCCTCACGAGCAGTACTTC.